Listed here are 7 T cell receptor beta chains from one sample, sequenced in a study of PD-1 blockade in classical Hodgkin lymphoma. The data were produced by immunoSEQ multiplex PCR, yet TCRdb's version contains in-frame clones alone and is incomplete. This table has approximately 12,000 clones, about four fifths appearing once. Each patient's relapse followed autologous stem cell transplantation, and brentuximab vedotin exposure varied. The sequenced sample was peripheral blood mononuclear cells (PBMCs), obtained at baseline. The receptors originated from a human donor with classical Hodgkin lymphoma.

The J gene is TRBJ1-1, the V gene TRBV7-2; 10 nucleotides line up with TRBD1. This CDR3 is 16 amino acids long. Per germline, CDR1 SGHTA and CDR2 FQGNSA. The V and J ends lost 4 bases and 14 bases, in that order; junction bases with no gene match: 19. DNA for the CDR3: TGTGCCAGCAGCTCCGGACTGACTCCGGGACAGGGGAAAGAATTCTTT. It yields the protein CASSSGLTPGQGKEFF. The whole variable domain, filled in from reference TRBV7-2 and TRBJ1-1, reads GAGVSQSPSNKVTEKGKDVELRCDPISGHTALYWYRQSLGQGLEFLIYFQGNSAPDKSGLPSDRFSAERTGGSVSTLTIQRTQQEDSAVYLCASSSGLTPGQGKEFFGQGTRLTVV.

This rearrangement joins TRBV5-4 to TRBJ2-7, with TRBD2 identical over 9 bases. J gave up 8 bases and V 0 bases, and 6 bases lay outside the gene matches. Germline lookup yields CDR1 SGHNT and CDR2 YYREEE (reference sequence). The CDR3 totals 14 residues. The CDR3 DNA sequence: TGTGCCAGCAGCTTGGCTCTAGCGGGGTCCCAGCAGTACTTC. Its translation: CASSLALAGSQQYF.

CDR3 protein: CASMPGQTYNEQFF. CDR3 DNA: TGTGCCAGCATGCCGGGTCAGACTTACAATGAGCAGTTCTTC. The chain uses TRBV28 and TRBJ2-1; no clear D. The CDR3 covers 14 residues. Trimming took off 7 bases at V and 4 bases at J, with 14 bases between the two ends. Germline lookup yields CDR1 MDHEN and CDR2 SYDVKM.

The CDR3 coding sequence is TGTGCCAGCTCGCCGTCGGAAGAGACCCAGTACTTC. The encoded protein is CASSPSEETQYF. V usage is TRBV18 and J usage is TRBJ2-5; D gene ambiguous. CDR1 KGHSH and CDR2 LQKENI come from the germline V gene. Trimming stripped 6 bases from V and 3 bases from J, with 8 bases between. CDR3 length equals 12 residues.

CDR3 in amino acids: CAWSGQGSQPQHF. In DNA, the CDR3 is TGTGCCTGGAGTGGACAGGGGAGTCAGCCCCAGCATTTT. This chain connects TRBV30 to TRBJ1-5; 8 nucleotides align to TRBD1. CDR1 and CDR2 from the germline V gene are GTSNPN and SVGIG (reference sequence). The J segment lost 6 bases and the V segment lost 1 base, leaving 2 bases of the junction unmatched. The CDR3 loop spans 13 amino acids.

The gene calls are TRBV28 and TRBJ1-1; 8 bases fit TRBD1. Germline V gives CDR1 MDHEN, CDR2 SYDVKM. The junction had 6 bases not matched to a gene; V was cut back by 7 bases and J by 5 bases. The CDR3 length is 13 residues. CDR3: CASTTGGRTEAFF. The CDR3, as DNA: TGTGCCAGCACAACAGGGGGGAGGACTGAAGCTTTCTTT.

The chain uses TRBV5-4 and TRBJ2-2; TRBD2 aligns across 7 bases. The CDR3 is made up of 15 amino acids. The trim removed 1 base at V and 7 bases at J, leaving 7 bases unmatched. Germline assignment: CDR1 SGHNT and CDR2 YYREEE (reference sequence). CDR3 sequence (DNA): TGTGCCAGCAGCTTGACACTAGCGTATGACGGGGAGCTGTTTTTT. As protein: CASSLTLAYDGELFF.